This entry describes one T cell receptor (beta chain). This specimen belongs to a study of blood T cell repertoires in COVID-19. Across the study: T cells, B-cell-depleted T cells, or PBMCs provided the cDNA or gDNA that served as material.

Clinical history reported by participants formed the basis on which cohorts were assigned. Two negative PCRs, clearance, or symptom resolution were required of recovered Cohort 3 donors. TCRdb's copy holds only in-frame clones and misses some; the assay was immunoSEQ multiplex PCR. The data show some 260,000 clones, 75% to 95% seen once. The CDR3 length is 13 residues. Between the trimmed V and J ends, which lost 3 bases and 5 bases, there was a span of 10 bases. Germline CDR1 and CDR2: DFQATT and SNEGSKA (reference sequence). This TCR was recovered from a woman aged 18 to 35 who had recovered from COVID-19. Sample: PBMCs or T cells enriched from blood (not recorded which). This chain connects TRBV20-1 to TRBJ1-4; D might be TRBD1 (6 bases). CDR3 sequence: CSASPGQNEKLFF. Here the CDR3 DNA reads TGCAGTGCTAGTCCAGGACAGAATGAAAAACTGTTTTTT.